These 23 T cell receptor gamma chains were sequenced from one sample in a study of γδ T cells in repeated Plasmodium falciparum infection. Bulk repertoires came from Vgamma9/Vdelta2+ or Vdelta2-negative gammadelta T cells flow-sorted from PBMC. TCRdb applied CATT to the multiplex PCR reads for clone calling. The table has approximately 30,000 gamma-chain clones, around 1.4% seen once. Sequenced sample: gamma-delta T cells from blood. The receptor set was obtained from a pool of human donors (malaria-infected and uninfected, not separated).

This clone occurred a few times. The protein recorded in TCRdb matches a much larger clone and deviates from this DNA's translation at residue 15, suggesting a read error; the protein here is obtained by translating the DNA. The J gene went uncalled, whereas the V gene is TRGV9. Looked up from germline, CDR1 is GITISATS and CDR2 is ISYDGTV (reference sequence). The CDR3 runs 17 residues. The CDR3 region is CALWEERQELGKKIRVF. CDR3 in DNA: TGTGCCTTGTGGGAAGAAAGACAAGAGTTGGGCAAAAAAATCAGGGTATTT.

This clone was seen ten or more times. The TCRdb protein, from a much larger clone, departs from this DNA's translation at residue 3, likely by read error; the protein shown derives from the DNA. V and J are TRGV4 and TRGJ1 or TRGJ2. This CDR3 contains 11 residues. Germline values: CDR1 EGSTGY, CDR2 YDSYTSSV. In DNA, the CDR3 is TGTGCCGCCTGGGATGTTTATAAGAAACTCTTT. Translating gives CAAWDVYKKLF.

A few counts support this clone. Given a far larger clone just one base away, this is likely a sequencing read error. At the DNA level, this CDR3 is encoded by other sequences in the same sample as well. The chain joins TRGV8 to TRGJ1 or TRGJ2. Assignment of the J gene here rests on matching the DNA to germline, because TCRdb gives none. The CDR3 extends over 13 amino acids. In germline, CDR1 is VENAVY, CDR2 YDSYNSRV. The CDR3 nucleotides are TGTGCCACGTGGGGCCCTGTATATTATAAGAAACTCTTT. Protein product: CATWGPVYYKKLF.

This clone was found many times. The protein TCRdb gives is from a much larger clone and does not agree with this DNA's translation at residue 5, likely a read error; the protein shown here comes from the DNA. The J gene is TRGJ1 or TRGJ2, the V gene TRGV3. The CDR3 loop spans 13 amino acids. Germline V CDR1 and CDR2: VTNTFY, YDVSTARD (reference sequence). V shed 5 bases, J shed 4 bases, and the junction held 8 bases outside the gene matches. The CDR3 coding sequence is TGTGCCACCTGGGGCTACAGGTATTATAAGAAACTCTTT. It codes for CATWGYRYYKKLF.

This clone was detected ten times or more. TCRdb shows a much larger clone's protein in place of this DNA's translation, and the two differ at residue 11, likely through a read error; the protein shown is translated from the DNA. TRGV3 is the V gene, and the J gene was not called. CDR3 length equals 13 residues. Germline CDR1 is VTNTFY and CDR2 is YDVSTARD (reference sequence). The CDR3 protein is CATWDRPYYKRLF. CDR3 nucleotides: TGTGCCACCTGGGACAGGCCGTATTATAAGAGACTCTTT.

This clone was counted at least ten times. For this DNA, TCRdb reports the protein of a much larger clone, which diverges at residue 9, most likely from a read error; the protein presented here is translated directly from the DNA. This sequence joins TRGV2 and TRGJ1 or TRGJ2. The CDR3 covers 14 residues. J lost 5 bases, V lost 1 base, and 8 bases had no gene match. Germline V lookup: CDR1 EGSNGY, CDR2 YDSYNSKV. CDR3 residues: CATWDGLTNYKKLF. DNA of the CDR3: TGTGCCACCTGGGACGGATTAACGAATTATAAGAAACTCTTT.

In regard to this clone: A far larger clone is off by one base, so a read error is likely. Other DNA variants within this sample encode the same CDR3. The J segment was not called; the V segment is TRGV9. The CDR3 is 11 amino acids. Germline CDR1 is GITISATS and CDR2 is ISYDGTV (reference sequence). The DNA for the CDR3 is TGTGCCTTGTGGGAGGTGCGGAGGACGCTCTTT. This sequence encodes CALWEVRRTLF.

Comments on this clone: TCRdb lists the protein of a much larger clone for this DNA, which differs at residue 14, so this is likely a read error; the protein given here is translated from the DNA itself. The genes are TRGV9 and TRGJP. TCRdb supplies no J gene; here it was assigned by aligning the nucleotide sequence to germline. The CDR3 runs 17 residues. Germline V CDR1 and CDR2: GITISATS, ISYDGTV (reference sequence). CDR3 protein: CALWEVHVGLGKKVKVF. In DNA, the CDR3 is TGTGCCTTGTGGGAGGTGCACGTTGGGTTGGGCAAAAAAGTCAAGGTATTT.

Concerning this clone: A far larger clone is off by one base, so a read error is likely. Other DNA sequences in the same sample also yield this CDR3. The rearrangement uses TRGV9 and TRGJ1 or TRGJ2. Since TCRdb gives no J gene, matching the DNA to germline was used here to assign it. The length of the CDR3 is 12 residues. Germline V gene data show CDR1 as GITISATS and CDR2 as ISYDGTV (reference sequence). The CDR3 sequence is CALWGPYYKKLF. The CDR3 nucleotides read TGTGCCCTGTGGGGACCTTATTATAAGAAACTCTTT.

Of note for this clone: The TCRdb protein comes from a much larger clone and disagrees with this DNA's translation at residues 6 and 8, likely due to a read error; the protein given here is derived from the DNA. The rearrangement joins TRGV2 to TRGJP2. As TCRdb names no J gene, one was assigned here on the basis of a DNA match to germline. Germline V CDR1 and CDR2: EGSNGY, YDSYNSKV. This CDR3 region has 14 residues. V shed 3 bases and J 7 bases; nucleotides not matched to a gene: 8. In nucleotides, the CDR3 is TGTGCCACCTGGGACAGGCATAATGATTGGATCAAGACGTTT. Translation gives CATWDRHNDWIKTF.

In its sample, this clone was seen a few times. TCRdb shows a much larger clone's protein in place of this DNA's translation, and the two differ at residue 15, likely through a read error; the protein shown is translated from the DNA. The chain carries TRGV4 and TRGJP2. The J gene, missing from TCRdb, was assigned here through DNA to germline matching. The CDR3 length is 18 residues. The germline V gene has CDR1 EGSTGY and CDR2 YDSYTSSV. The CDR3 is CATWDGLALYSSDWVKTF. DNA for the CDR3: TGTGCCACCTGGGATGGGCTCGCCCTATATAGTAGTGATTGGGTCAAGACGTTT.

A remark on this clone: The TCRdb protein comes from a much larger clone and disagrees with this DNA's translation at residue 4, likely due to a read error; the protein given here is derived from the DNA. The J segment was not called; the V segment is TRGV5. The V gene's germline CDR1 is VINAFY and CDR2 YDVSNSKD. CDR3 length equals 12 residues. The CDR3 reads CATRDNYYKKLF. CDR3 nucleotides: TGTGCCACCCGGGACAATTATTATAAGAAGCTCTTT.

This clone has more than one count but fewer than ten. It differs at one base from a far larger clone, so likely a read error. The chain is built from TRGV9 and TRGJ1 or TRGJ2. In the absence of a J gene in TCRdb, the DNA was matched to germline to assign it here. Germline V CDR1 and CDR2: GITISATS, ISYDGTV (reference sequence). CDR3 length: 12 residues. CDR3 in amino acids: CALWDLYYKKLF. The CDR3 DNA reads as TGTGCCCTGTGGGACCTTTATTATAAGAAACTCTTT.

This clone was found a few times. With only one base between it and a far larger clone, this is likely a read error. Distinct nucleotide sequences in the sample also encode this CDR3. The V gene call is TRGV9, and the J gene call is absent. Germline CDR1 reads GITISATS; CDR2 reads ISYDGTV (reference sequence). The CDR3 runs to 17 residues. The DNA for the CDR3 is TGTGCCTTGTGGGAGGCCCGAGTTCAGCGGGGCAAAAAAATCAAGGTGTTT. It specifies CALWEARVQRGKKIKVF.

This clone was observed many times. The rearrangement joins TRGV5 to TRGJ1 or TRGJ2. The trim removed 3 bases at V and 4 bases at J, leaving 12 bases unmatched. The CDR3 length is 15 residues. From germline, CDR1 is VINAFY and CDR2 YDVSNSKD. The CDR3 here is CATWDWDVVYYKKLF. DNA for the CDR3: TGTGCCACCTGGGACTGGGACGTAGTGTATTATAAGAAACTCTTT.

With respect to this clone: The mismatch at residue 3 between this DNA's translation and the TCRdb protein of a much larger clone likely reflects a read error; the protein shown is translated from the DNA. CDR3 sequence (DNA): TGTGCCTCGTGGGAGTCCCGCGAGAAACTCTTT. As protein: CASWESREKLF. The chain has TRGV9 and TRGJ1 or TRGJ2. TCRdb does not report a J gene; here it was assigned by matching the DNA to germline references. CDR3 length: 11 residues. Germline V gene data show CDR1 as GITISATS and CDR2 as ISYDGTV (reference sequence).

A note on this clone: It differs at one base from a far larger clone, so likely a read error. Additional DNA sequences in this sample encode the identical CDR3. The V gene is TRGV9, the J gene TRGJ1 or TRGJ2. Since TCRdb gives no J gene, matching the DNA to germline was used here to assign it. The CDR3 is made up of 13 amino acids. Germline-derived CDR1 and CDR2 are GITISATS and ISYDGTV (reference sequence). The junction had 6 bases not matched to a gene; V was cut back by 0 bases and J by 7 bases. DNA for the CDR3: TGTGCCTTGTGGGAGGTGCGGGGGTATAAGAAACTCTTT. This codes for CALWEVRGYKKLF.

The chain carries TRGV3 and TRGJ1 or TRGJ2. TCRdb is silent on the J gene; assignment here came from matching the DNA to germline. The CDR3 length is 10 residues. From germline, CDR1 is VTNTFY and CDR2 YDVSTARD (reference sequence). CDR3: CAPGTPRKLF. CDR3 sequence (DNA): TGTGCACCTGGGACACCAAGGAAACTCTTT.

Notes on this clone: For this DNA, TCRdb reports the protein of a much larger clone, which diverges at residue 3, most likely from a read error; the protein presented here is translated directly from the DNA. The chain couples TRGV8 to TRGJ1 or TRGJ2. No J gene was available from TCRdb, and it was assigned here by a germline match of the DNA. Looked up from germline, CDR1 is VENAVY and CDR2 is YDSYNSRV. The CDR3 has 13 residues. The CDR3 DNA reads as TGTGCCCCCTGGGAATACATTACGCAGGGGAAACTCTTT. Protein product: CAPWEYITQGKLF.

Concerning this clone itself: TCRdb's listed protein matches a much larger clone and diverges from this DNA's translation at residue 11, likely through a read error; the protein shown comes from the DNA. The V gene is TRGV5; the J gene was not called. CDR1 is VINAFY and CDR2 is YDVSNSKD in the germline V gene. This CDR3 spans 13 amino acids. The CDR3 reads CATWDRRDTKELF. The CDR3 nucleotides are TGTGCCACCTGGGACAGGCGGGATACTAAGGAACTCTTT.

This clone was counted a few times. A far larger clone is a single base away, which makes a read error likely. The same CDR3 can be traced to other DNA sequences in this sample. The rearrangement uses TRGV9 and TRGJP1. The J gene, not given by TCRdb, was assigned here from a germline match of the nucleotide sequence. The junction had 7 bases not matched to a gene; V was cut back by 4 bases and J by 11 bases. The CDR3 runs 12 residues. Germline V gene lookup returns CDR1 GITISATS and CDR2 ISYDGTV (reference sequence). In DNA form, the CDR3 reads TGTGCCTTGTGGGAACCCAGCTGGTTCAAGATATTT. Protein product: CALWEPSWFKIF.

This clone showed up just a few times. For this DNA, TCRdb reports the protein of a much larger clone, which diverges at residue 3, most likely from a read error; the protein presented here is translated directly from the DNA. CDR3 sequence: CASWDRRDTKKLF. Written as DNA, the CDR3 is TGTGCCTCCTGGGACAGGCGGGATACTAAGAAACTCTTT. This chain connects TRGV5 to TRGJ1 or TRGJ2. The J gene, missing from TCRdb, was assigned here through DNA to germline matching. CDR1 is VINAFY, CDR2 YDVSNSKD, per germline. This CDR3 has 13 amino acids.

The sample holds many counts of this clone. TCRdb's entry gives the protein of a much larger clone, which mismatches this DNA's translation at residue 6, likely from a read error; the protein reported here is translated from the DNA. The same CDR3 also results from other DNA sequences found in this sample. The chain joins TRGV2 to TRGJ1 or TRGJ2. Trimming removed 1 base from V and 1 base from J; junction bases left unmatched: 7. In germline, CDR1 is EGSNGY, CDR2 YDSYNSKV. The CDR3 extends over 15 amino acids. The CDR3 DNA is TGTGCCACCTGGGACGGCCCTTTAAATTATTATAAGAAACTCTTT. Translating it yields CATWDGPLNYYKKLF.